The rows below give T cell receptor beta chains drawn from one sample of a study of T cells in Graves' hyperthyroidism and ophthalmopathy. TCRdb re-called the multiplex PCR reads with MiXCR, one entry per CDR3 protein. The sample includes fewer than 800,000 distinct CDR3 sequences, approximately 16% of them seen just once. Sequenced input: blood. All receptors derive from a man aged 18 to 30 with Graves' hyperthyroidism. CDR3s include the opening cysteine and the closing phenylalanine or tryptophan. The order of the fields is J gene, V gene, D gene, clone size, CDR3 DNA, CDR3 protein. A D gene is named only where the DNA matches it firmly. Not every row has a clone size; where given, it reads once, few, many or a size class.

>TRBJ2-3|TRBV4-2|NA|many
TGTGCCAGCAGCCAAGAGCGCGCAGATACGCAGTATTTT
CASSQERADTQYF
>TRBJ2-7|TRBV18|TRBD1|many
TGTGCCAGCTCACCCTACGGACAGGCGGAGCAGTACTTC
CASSPYGQAEQYF
>TRBJ2-5|TRBV18|TRBD2|NA
TGTGCCAGCCACACCTCTCAAGGACTGGAGACTAGCAACCAAGAGACCCAGTACTTC
CASHTSQGLETSNQETQYF
>TRBJ2-1|TRBV20-1|TRBD2|NA
TGCAGTGCTAAAGAACTAGCGGCCTTCAGCTCCTACAATGAGCAGTTCTTC
CSAKELAAFSSYNEQFF
>TRBJ2-1|TRBV5-1|NA|NA
TGCGCCAGCAGCTTACGGGGGGCCCCTTTTGAGTTCTTC
CASSLRGAPFEFF
>TRBJ1-1|TRBV27|TRBD1|many
TGTGCCACCAAGGACAGGTACACTGAAGCTTTCTTT
CATKDRYTEAFF
>TRBJ2-7|TRBV29-1|NA|many
TGCAGCGTTGAACGGTCTAACTACGAGCAGTACTTC
CSVERSNYEQYF
>TRBJ2-1|TRBV15|TRBD1|once
TGTGCCACCAGCCCGGACAGGAACCCCTACAATGAGCAGTTCTTC
CATSPDRNPYNEQFF
>TRBJ2-3|TRBV7-9|NA|many
TGTGCCAGCAGCTTACGAAGTTGGGACACAGATACGCAGTATTTT
CASSLRSWDTDTQYF
>TRBJ1-2|TRBV6-6|NA|many
TGTGCCAGCAGTTACACGGACAGAATCTATGGCTACACCTTC
CASSYTDRIYGYTF
>TRBJ2-3|TRBV6-7|NA|few
TGTGCCAGCGCCGGAGATACGCAGTATTTT
CASAGDTQYF
>TRBJ2-7|TRBV9|NA|few
TGTGCCAGCAGCGTAGACGGACCCTCTTACGAGCAGTACTTC
CASSVDGPSYEQYF
>TRBJ2-5|TRBV5-1|TRBD1|NA
TGCGCCAGCAGCCCGGGCCCGGGGACAGACGAGACCCAGTACTTC
CASSPGPGTDETQYF
>TRBJ2-1|TRBV2|NA|few
TGTGCCAGCAGTTTCTCGTCGGGACCAAAATACAATGAGCAGTTCTTC
CASSFSSGPKYNEQFF
>TRBJ2-7|TRBV4-2|NA|few
TGTGCCAGCAGTCAAAGAGGGACAACCTACGAGCAGTACTTC
CASSQRGTTYEQYF
>TRBJ1-1|TRBV29-1|NA|NA
TGCAGCATCCGGACAGACTGGAACACTGAAGCTTTCTTT
CSIRTDWNTEAFF
>TRBJ2-5|TRBV27|NA|many
TGTGCCAGCAGTTTAGGGAGCTCTTCGGAGACCCAGTACTTC
CASSLGSSSETQYF
>TRBJ2-1|TRBV12-3/TRBV12-4|NA|NA
TGTGCCAGCAGAAAGACAGGCTACAATGAGCAGTTCTTC
CASRKTGYNEQFF
>TRBJ2-6|TRBV12-3/TRBV12-4|TRBD1|few
TGTGCCAGCAGTTTTGGGACAGGGTCCTCTGGGGCCAACGTCCTGACTTTC
CASSFGTGSSGANVLTF
>TRBJ2-7|TRBV19|NA|NA
TGTGCCAGTAGTATAATATTTCCGGCCTACGAGCAGTACTTC
CASSIIFPAYEQYF
>TRBJ1-4|TRBV6-1|NA|many
TGTGCCAGCAGTGAAGCGGCGCGACAAGAAAAACTGTTTTTT
CASSEAARQEKLFF
>TRBJ1-5|TRBV6-2/TRBV6-3|NA|few
TGTGCCAGCAGCAAGTGGGGTAATCAGCCCCAGCATTTT
CASSKWGNQPQHF
>TRBJ1-6|TRBV28|TRBD1|many
TGTGCCAGCAGTGGGACAGGGGGCCTCTCCTATAATTCACCCCTCCACTTT
CASSGTGGLSYNSPLHF
>TRBJ2-7|TRBV28|NA|many
TGTGCCAGCAGCCCCGCTTACGGGAGTGACTCCTACGAGCAGTACTTC
CASSPAYGSDSYEQYF
>TRBJ2-3|TRBV29-1|TRBD2|many
TGCAGCGTTGATGGGACTAGCGGGAGTTTGGATACGCAGTATTTT
CSVDGTSGSLDTQYF
>TRBJ2-7|TRBV28|TRBD1|many
TGTGCCAGCAGTGGGGGTCAGGGGGAATCATACGAGCAGTACTTC
CASSGGQGESYEQYF
>TRBJ2-1|TRBV19|NA|few
TGTGCCAGTGGGGGCGGGGGCCCCTACAATGAGCAGTTCTTC
CASGGGGPYNEQFF
>TRBJ2-5|TRBV11-2|TRBD2|few
TGTGCCAGCAGCTTAGATGAAGGACTAGCGGGAGGTGAGACCCAGTACTTC
CASSLDEGLAGGETQYF
>TRBJ2-5|TRBV30|NA|many
TGTGCCTGGAGTGTACGGCAGGTCCCGAGGGAGACCCAGTACTTC
CAWSVRQVPRETQYF
>TRBJ2-1|TRBV6-5|NA|NA
TGTGCCAGCAGCTTCCTCCAAGAGACCCAGTTCTTC
CASSFLQETQFF
>TRBJ1-2|TRBV2|TRBD1|many
TGTGCCAGCAGAGAGGGACAGGGTATGGGCTACACCTTC
CASREGQGMGYTF
>TRBJ1-3|TRBV20-1|TRBD1|few
TGCAGTGCTAGAGAGCCGGGACAGAGCTCTGGAAACACCATATATTTT
CSAREPGQSSGNTIYF
>TRBJ1-1|TRBV28|TRBD1|few
TGTGCCAGCAGGGAGACAGGGGAAAACACTGAAGCTTTCTTT
CASRETGENTEAFF
>TRBJ2-3|TRBV6-2/TRBV6-3|NA|once
TGTGCCAGCAGGGACCCAGCGAGGGTGGCAGATACGCAGTATTTT
CASRDPARVADTQYF
>TRBJ2-4|TRBV20-1|NA|NA
TGCAGTGCTCCTACAGGAGGGTTTTCCATAGCCAAAAACATTCAGTACTTC
CSAPTGGFSIAKNIQYF
>TRBJ1-6|TRBV9|NA|NA
TGTGCCAGCAGCGTAGACGGGCTGGGTTCACCCCTCCACTTT
CASSVDGLGSPLHF
>TRBJ2-5|TRBV20-1|TRBD2|NA
TGCAGTGCTCCCCCGCGGGGGGGAGAGACCCAGTACTTC
CSAPPRGGETQYF
>TRBJ2-2|TRBV27|NA|few
TGTGCCAGCAGTTTCCCCCGAGTCGGGGAGCTGTTTTTT
CASSFPRVGELFF
>TRBJ2-1|TRBV3-1|NA|many
TGTGCCAGCAGTCACCAAGGGGCGAGCCGGGGGAATGAGCAGTTCTTC
CASSHQGASRGNEQFF
>TRBJ1-2|TRBV20-1|NA|NA
TGCAGTGCTAGAGAATCCGTGACGGACTATGGCTACACCTTC
CSARESVTDYGYTF
>TRBJ2-4|TRBV7-9|NA|many
TGTGCCAGCAGCTCGGCTCAGGACACAGAATTACTAGCCAAAAACATTCAGTACTTC
CASSSAQDTELLAKNIQYF
>TRBJ1-1|TRBV28|NA|many
TGTGCCAGCAGTTTAACGGTGGAAAGTTTGAACACTGAAGCTTTCTTT
CASSLTVESLNTEAFF
>TRBJ2-2|TRBV20-1|NA|NA
TGCAGTGCTAGCGACCGGACCACAGGGCTCGTCACCGGGGAGCCGTTTTTT
CSASDRTTGLVTGEPFF